The 22 T cell receptor beta chains below were found in one sample sequenced in a study of cytomegalovirus exposure and HLA in healthy donors. Researchers ran the PCR with 60 Vbeta and 13 Jbeta primers. Only in-frame clones appear in the TCRdb table, and some are missing; sequencing was by immunoSEQ multiplex PCR. Among tens of thousands of clones listed, more than 65% were seen once. The sample was PBMCs. Every receptor here comes from a man aged 30 to 45 in good health and CMV-seronegative.

The chain employs TRBV27 and TRBJ1-2, with 9 bases that match TRBD1. The CDR3 contains 13 residues. V shed 5 bases, J shed 4 bases, and the junction held 2 bases outside the gene matches. Looked up from germline, CDR1 is MNHEY and CDR2 is SMNVEV (reference sequence). This chain's CDR3 is CASSMTGGYGYTF. Here the CDR3 DNA reads TGTGCCAGCAGTATGACAGGGGGCTATGGCTACACCTTC.

The chain links TRBV28 to TRBJ1-1; 7 bases match TRBD1. The ends lost 3 bases at V and 1 base at J; junction bases unmatched: 5. The CDR3 has 15 amino acids. Germline V CDR1 and CDR2: MDHEN, SYDVKM. CDR3 sequence: CASSFPGTANTEAFF. CDR3 nucleotides: TGTGCCAGCAGTTTTCCCGGGACAGCGAACACTGAAGCTTTCTTT.

The chain employs TRBV2 and TRBJ1-4; D remains unclear. Germline V gene lookup returns CDR1 SNHLY and CDR2 FYNNEI. The CDR3 runs to 15 residues. Trimming left V 6 bases short and J 3 bases short, with 14 bases between. The CDR3 DNA follows: TGTGCCAGCAGGGAGAGAGGGTCGGCTAATGAAAAACTGTTTTTT. Translating it yields CASRERGSANEKLFF.

V is TRBV19 and J is TRBJ1-2, with D possibly TRBD1 on 5 matching bases. Trimming removed 2 bases from V and 0 bases from J, with 10 bases in between. Per the germline V gene, CDR1 is LNHDA and CDR2 is SQIVND (reference sequence). The CDR3 covers 15 residues. The CDR3 loop is CASSIYGTSNYGYTF. The CDR3 DNA reads TGTGCCAGTAGTATATACGGGACTTCTAACTATGGCTACACCTTC.

The chain is built from TRBV7-6 and TRBJ1-6; D is perhaps TRBD1 (5 bases). Trimming cost V 5 bases and J 8 bases, with 13 bases left between them. CDR3 length equals 14 residues. CDR1 and CDR2 from the germline V gene are SGHVS and FNYEAQ. CDR3 in amino acids: CASSPVRGDSPLHF. The CDR3 nucleotides are TGTGCCAGCAGCCCCGTTCGGGGGGATTCACCCCTCCACTTT. Full variable domain (missing parts from reference TRBV7-6 and TRBJ1-6): GAGVSQSPRYKVTKRGQDVALRCDPISGHVSLYWYRQALGQGPEFLTYFNYEAQQDKSGLPNDRFSAERPEGSISTLTIQRTEQRDSAMYRCASSPVRGDSPLHFGNGTRLTVT.

The V gene is TRBV6-4, the J gene TRBJ1-2; TRBD1 aligns across 8 bases. This CDR3 region has 14 residues. The germline V gene encodes CDR1 MRHNA and CDR2 SNTAGT. V lost 3 bases, J lost 10 bases, and 10 bases stayed unmatched. CDR3 amino acids: CASSDHGQGTPYTF. CDR3 coding DNA: TGTGCCAGCAGTGATCACGGACAGGGCACACCCTACACCTTC.

The rearrangement uses TRBV19 and TRBJ2-5; TRBD1 matches 8 bases. After removal of 6 bases from V and 5 bases from J, the junction contained 8 bases not matched to a gene. Germline CDR1 reads LNHDA; CDR2 reads SQIVND (reference sequence). The CDR3 spans 14 residues. Written as DNA, the CDR3 is TGTGCCAGTAGCGGACAGGGAGGTTGGGAGACCCAGTACTTC. As protein: CASSGQGGWETQYF. Combining the CDR3 with reference TRBV19 and TRBJ2-5 gives the whole variable domain DGGITQSPKYLFRKEGQNVTLSCEQNLNHDAMYWYRQDPGQGLRLIYYSQIVNDFQKGDIAEGYSVSREKKESFPLTVTSAQKNPTAFYLCASSGQGGWETQYFGPGTRLLVL.

The chain is built from TRBV6-4 and TRBJ1-5; unclear D gene. The CDR3 loop spans 13 amino acids. CDR1 MRHNA and CDR2 SNTAGT come from the germline V gene. V was clipped by 5 bases and J by 0 bases, with 5 bases between them. For the CDR3, the DNA is TGTGCCAGCAGTAGCTATAGCAATCAGCCCCAGCATTTT. It translates to CASSSYSNQPQHF.

The chain recombines TRBV7-2 with TRBJ1-2; D is ambiguous. The germline V gene has CDR1 SGHTA and CDR2 FQGNSA. The CDR3 sequence is 15 residues long. The ends were cut back, 1 base at V and 2 bases at J, with 11 bases in the middle. CDR3 loop: CASSLGPNSNYGYTF. The CDR3 DNA reads TGTGCCAGCAGCTTAGGTCCAAATTCCAACTATGGCTACACCTTC.

The chain combines TRBV5-1 with TRBJ1-1; maybe TRBD1 (5 bases). Germline V gene data show CDR1 as SGHRS and CDR2 as YFSETQ. This CDR3 contains 13 residues. The V gene lost 2 bases and the J gene lost 4 bases, with 9 bases spanning the gap. As DNA, the CDR3 is TGCGCCAGCAGCTTCGGGGGGACCACTGAAGCTTTCTTT. This encodes CASSFGGTTEAFF.

The J gene is TRBJ2-2, the V gene TRBV4-2, with TRBD1 matching over 9 bases. This CDR3 comprises 17 residues. Germline CDR1 and CDR2: LGHNA and YNFKEQ. The junction had 5 bases not matched to a gene; V was cut back by 2 bases and J by 1 base. The DNA for the CDR3 is TGTGCCAGCAGCCAACTACCGGGACAGGGGAACACCGGGGAGCTGTTTTTT. Translation: CASSQLPGQGNTGELFF.

The chain recombines TRBV4-2 with TRBJ1-2; TRBD1 is a possible D gene (6 bases). Germline V gene sequence: CDR1 LGHNA, CDR2 YNFKEQ. Trimming removed 4 bases at V and 8 bases at J, with 26 bases between. The CDR3 runs to 17 residues. The CDR3 loop reads CASSLGRETGEEKGYTF. CDR3 nucleotide sequence: TGTGCCAGCAGCCTAGGGCGAGAGACAGGAGAGGAGAAAGGCTACACCTTC.

The table lists this clone with a count of one. This chain links TRBV13 with TRBJ1-5; D ambiguous. The CDR3 sequence is 16 residues long. Trimming cost V 0 bases and J 0 bases, with 9 bases left between them. From germline, CDR1 is PRHDT and CDR2 FYEKMQ (reference sequence). CDR3 residues: CASSLGRINSNQPQHF. The CDR3 nucleotides read TGTGCCAGCAGCTTAGGGCGGATCAATAGCAATCAGCCCCAGCATTTT.

This chain links TRBV19 with TRBJ1-1; no firm D call. Germline V gives CDR1 LNHDA, CDR2 SQIVND (reference sequence). CDR3 length: 12 residues. The V and J ends lost 3 bases and 7 bases respectively, with 9 bases between them. CDR3 in DNA: TGTGCCAGTAGTATCCAACCCAGTGAAGCTTTCTTT. It is translated as CASSIQPSEAFF.

This chain uses TRBV9 with TRBJ1-2; no definite D call. The CDR3 has 15 residues. Germline CDR1 and CDR2: SGDLS and YYNGEE. Trimming removed 0 bases from V and 5 bases from J, with 14 bases in between. Here the CDR3 reads CASSVASRDLYGYTF. CDR3 nucleotide sequence: TGTGCCAGCAGCGTAGCTTCGAGAGATCTATATGGCTACACCTTC.

This clone was seen just once. This rearrangement joins TRBV30 to TRBJ1-1; D not resolved. The CDR3 covers 13 residues. CDR1 and CDR2 from the germline V gene are GTSNPN and SVGIG (reference sequence). V was trimmed by 4 bases and J by 5 bases, leaving 14 bases between them. CDR3 region: CAWTRLPGTEAFF. CDR3 sequence (DNA): TGTGCCTGGACCCGTCTCCCCGGGACTGAAGCTTTCTTT.

J is TRBJ2-7 and V is TRBV19; 7 bases map to TRBD1. Germline V gene lookup returns CDR1 LNHDA and CDR2 SQIVND (reference sequence). The V segment lost 1 base and the J segment 7 bases; nucleotides outside the gene matches: 7. The CDR3 extends over 14 amino acids. The CDR3 DNA reads TGTGCCAGTAGTATAGCGTACGGACAGGCGGAGCAGTACTTC. Protein sequence: CASSIAYGQAEQYF.

This clone was seen only a few times. V and J are TRBV4-2 and TRBJ2-7; no clear D gene. The germline V and J ends were trimmed by 1 base and 6 bases, with 13 bases remaining between them. The length of the CDR3 is 14 residues. The germline gives CDR1 LGHNA, CDR2 YNFKEQ. As DNA, the CDR3 is TGTGCCAGCAGCCAAGGTTCACGCGAATTCGAGCAGTACTTC. Translating it yields CASSQGSREFEQYF.

This clone has just a few counts. This sequence joins TRBV5-5 and TRBJ2-2; D uncertain. In germline, CDR1 is SGHKS, CDR2 YYEKEE (reference sequence). The CDR3 covers 15 residues. The V end lost 5 bases, the J end lost 0 bases, and 11 bases lay between the germline ends. The DNA for the CDR3 is TGTGCCAGCAGTGCCAGAACCACGAACACCGGGGAGCTGTTTTTT. This encodes CASSARTTNTGELFF.

The chain links TRBV5-4 to TRBJ1-4, with 7 bases lining up with TRBD1. Per the germline V gene, CDR1 is SGHNT and CDR2 is YYREEE (reference sequence). V was pared by 5 bases and J by 5 bases, with 6 bases of the junction left unmatched. The CDR3 covers 14 residues. The CDR3, as DNA: TGTGCCAGCAGGCCAGGGGGGAACAATGAAAAACTGTTTTTT. This translates into CASRPGGNNEKLFF.

V gene TRBV10-2 combines with J gene TRBJ1-1, with D unclear. V lost 6 bases and J 0 bases, leaving 8 bases between the germline ends. The germline V gene has CDR1 WSHSY and CDR2 SAAADI. The CDR3 runs 13 residues. The chain's CDR3 is CASRTVLNTEAFF. The CDR3 nucleotides are TGCGCCAGCAGAACAGTTTTGAACACTGAAGCTTTCTTT.

The chain joins TRBV6-5 to TRBJ1-2; TRBD1 aligns across 8 bases. This CDR3 is built from 14 residues. CDR1 and CDR2 (germline): MNHEY, SVGAGI. V was pared by 5 bases and J by 5 bases, with 7 bases of the junction left unmatched. The CDR3 bases are TGTGCCAGCAGTCAGACAGGGGTGGGGTATGGCTACACCTTC. This translates into CASSQTGVGYGYTF.